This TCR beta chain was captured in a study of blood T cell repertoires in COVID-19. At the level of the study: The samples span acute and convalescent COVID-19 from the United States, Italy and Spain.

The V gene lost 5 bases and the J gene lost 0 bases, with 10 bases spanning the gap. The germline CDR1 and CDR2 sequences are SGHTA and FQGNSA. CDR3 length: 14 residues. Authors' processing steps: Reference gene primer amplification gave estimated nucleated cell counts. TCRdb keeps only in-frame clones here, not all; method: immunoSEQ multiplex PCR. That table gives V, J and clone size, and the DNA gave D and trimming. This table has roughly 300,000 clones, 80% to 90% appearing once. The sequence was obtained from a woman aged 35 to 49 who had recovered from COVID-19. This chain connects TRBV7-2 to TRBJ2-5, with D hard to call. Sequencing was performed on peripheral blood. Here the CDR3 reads CASSLRMYQETQYF. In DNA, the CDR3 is TGTGCCAGCAGCCTACGTATGTACCAAGAGACCCAGTACTTC.